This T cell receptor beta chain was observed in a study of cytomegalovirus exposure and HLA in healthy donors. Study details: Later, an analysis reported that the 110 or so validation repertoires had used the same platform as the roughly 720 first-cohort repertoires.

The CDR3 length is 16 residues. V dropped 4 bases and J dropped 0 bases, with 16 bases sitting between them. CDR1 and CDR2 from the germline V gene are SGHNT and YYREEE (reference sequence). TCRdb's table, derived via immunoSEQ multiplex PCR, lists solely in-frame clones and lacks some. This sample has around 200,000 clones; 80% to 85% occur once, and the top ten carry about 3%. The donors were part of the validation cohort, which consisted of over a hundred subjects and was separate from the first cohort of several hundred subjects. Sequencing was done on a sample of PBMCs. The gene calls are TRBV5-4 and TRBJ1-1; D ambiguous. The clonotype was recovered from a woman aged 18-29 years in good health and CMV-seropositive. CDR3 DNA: TGTGCCAGCAGCCGCCAGAACCCCGGGGTGAACACTGAAGCTTTCTTT. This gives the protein CASSRQNPGVNTEAFF.